This passage covers 27 T cell receptor beta chains from one sample sequenced in a study of identical twins. TCRdb processed the 5' RACE reads anew with MiXCR; each CDR3 protein has one entry. The table has 250,000 or so distinct CDR3 sequences, approximately 7% seen once. These data are also associated with another study on yellow fever vaccine responses in identical twins.

Sequenced input: memory (CD45RO+) T cells sorted from blood. The receptor set was obtained from a woman younger than 35 in good health.

This clonotype was seen ten or more times. CDR3 loop: CASTLRSRMETQYF. As DNA, the CDR3 is TGTGCCAGCACCTTGAGGTCCAGGATGGAGACCCAGTACTTC. The chain is built from TRBV12-3 or TRBV12-4 and TRBJ2-5, with no clear D. This CDR3 has 14 amino acids. Trimming left V 7 bases short and J 5 bases short, with 17 bases between.

This clonotype was seen a handful of times. The chain joins TRBV29-1 to TRBJ1-4; D is ambiguous. The CDR3 contains 13 residues. Trimming pared 7 bases from V and 3 bases from J, leaving 12 bases between. The V gene's germline CDR1 is SQVTM and CDR2 ANQGSEA. CDR3: CSAQQAPNEKLFF. In nucleotides, the CDR3 is TGCAGCGCGCAGCAGGCTCCTAATGAAAAACTGTTTTTT.

In this sample, this clonotype turned up once. The genes are TRBV19 and TRBJ1-1; no clear D gene. V was shortened by 5 bases and J by 1 base, with 8 bases between the two germline ends. Germline values: CDR1 LNHDA, CDR2 SQIVND (reference sequence). This CDR3 has 13 residues. The CDR3 nucleotides read TGTGCCAGTAGTGTTAATTGGAACACTGAAGCTTTCTTT. It yields the protein CASSVNWNTEAFF.

V and J are TRBV12-3 or TRBV12-4 and TRBJ2-1; TRBD2 agrees at 12 bases. The CDR3 is 18 amino acids. V gave up 7 bases and J gave up 2 bases; unmatched junction bases: 12. The CDR3 nucleotides read TGTGCCAGCACCCCGACTAGCGGGGGACCCAAAACCTACAATGAGCAGTTCTTC. It is translated as CASTPTSGGPKTYNEQFF.

This sequence joins TRBV9 and TRBJ1-6; D might be TRBD1 (5 bases). V was trimmed by 4 bases and J by 10 bases, leaving 15 bases between them. The CDR3 has 14 residues. CDR1 SGDLS and CDR2 YYNGEE come from the germline V gene. The CDR3 DNA is TGTGCCAGCAGCTCCAGGGTTGGGGGGTCACCCCTCCACTTT. Translating gives CASSSRVGGSPLHF.

This clonotype was detected many times. This sequence joins TRBV7-2 and TRBJ2-1; either TRBD1 or TRBD2 may supply D (5 bases each). CDR3 length equals 14 residues. Germline assignment: CDR1 SGHTA and CDR2 FQGNSA. The V end was cut by 0 bases, the J end by 8 bases, with 11 bases between. The CDR3 DNA is TGTGCCAGCAGCTTAGCGGGGGTAATCCATGAGCAGTTCTTC. Protein sequence: CASSLAGVIHEQFF.

The chain joins TRBV3-1 to TRBJ2-5, with D possibly matching TRBD2 (5 bases). This CDR3 comprises 14 residues. V was clipped by 5 bases and J by 5 bases, with 15 bases between them. Per germline, CDR1 LGHDT and CDR2 YNNKEL (reference sequence). The CDR3 reads CASSIDTGGETQYF. In nucleotides, the CDR3 is TGTGCCAGCAGCATTGACACCGGCGGGGAGACCCAGTACTTC.

The chain combines TRBV7-9 with TRBJ1-1; D ambiguous. The germline V and J ends were trimmed by 2 bases and 3 bases, with 7 bases remaining between them. CDR1 is SEHNR and CDR2 is FQNEAQ in the germline V gene (reference sequence). The CDR3 is made up of 13 amino acids. The CDR3 region has the DNA TGTGCCAGCAGCTTAATGGTCGACACTGAAGCTTTCTTT. Protein sequence: CASSLMVDTEAFF.

The sample holds a few counts of this clonotype. The chain employs TRBV20-1 and TRBJ2-1, with D possibly being TRBD1 or TRBD2 (6 bases each). CDR3 length: 12 residues. V gave up 7 bases and J gave up 5 bases, with 12 bases separating them. Germline assignment: CDR1 DFQATT and CDR2 SNEGSKA (reference sequence). The CDR3 spells CSVRGLHNEQFF. For the CDR3, the DNA is TGCAGTGTTCGGGGGCTGCACAATGAGCAGTTCTTC.

The chain carries TRBV10-1 and TRBJ2-7; 7 positions match TRBD1. Germline V gene lookup returns CDR1 WNHNN and CDR2 SYGVQD (reference sequence). After removal of 4 bases from V and 6 bases from J, the junction contained 6 bases not matched to a gene. The CDR3 is made up of 13 amino acids. The CDR3 here is CASSAGQAFEQYF. The CDR3 nucleotides are TGCGCCAGCAGTGCCGGACAGGCCTTCGAGCAGTACTTC.

The V gene is TRBV5-3, the J gene TRBJ1-4; D perhaps matches TRBD1 (5 bases). TRBV5-3 is an open reading frame, and its role is uncertain. V lost 8 bases to trimming and J lost 7 bases, with 15 bases between them. This CDR3 is built from 13 residues. CDR3 DNA: TGTGCCAGGGGCTTCGGGGGGGGTGAAAAACTGTTTTTT. Its translation is CARGFGGGEKLFF.

The table lists this clonotype with many counts. V gene TRBV11-2 combines with J gene TRBJ2-1, with D unresolved. Germline CDR1 is SGHAT and CDR2 is FQNNGV. The CDR3 covers 16 residues. Deletions cut 1 base from V and 0 bases from J, with 10 bases between. This chain's CDR3 is CASSLGGSYSYNEQFF. The CDR3 DNA reads as TGTGCCAGCAGCTTAGGGGGATCCTACTCCTACAATGAGCAGTTCTTC.

This CDR3 is CASRGQNQETQYF. CDR3 bases: TGTGCCAGCAGGGGACAGAACCAAGAGACCCAGTACTTC. This chain uses TRBV7-8 with TRBJ2-5; 7 positions agree with TRBD1. The length of the CDR3 is 13 residues. Germline V gene sequence: CDR1 SGHVS, CDR2 FQNEAQ. V shed 6 bases, J shed 0 bases, and the junction held 1 base outside the gene matches. The full variable domain, with the rest looked up from reference TRBV7-8 and TRBJ2-5, is GAGVSQSPRYKVAKRGQDVALRCDPISGHVSLFWYQQALGQGPEFLTYFQNEAQLDKSGLPSDRFFAERPEGSVSTLKIQRTQQEDSAVYLCASRGQNQETQYFGPGTRLLVL.

The sample holds a few counts of this clonotype. The chain links TRBV6-1 to TRBJ2-6; D is ambiguous. V shed 1 base and J shed 0 bases, with 10 bases lying between them. This CDR3 has 17 residues. Germline values: CDR1 MNHNS, CDR2 SASEGT. CDR3 nucleotide sequence: TGTGCCAGCAGTGAAGTGAGCAGCGCCTCTGGGGCCAACGTCCTGACTTTC. Protein product: CASSEVSSASGANVLTF.

The V and J genes are TRBV7-8 and TRBJ2-2; no definite D call. Looked up from germline, CDR1 is SGHVS and CDR2 is FQNEAQ. V dropped 1 base and J dropped 6 bases, with 18 bases sitting between them. The CDR3 is 17 residues long. CDR3 DNA: TGTGCCAGCAGCTTAGATTGGCGGTTCCGGCGATCCGGGGAGCTGTTTTTT. This codes for CASSLDWRFRRSGELFF.

This clonotype was seen a handful of times. The chain combines TRBV10-2 with TRBJ2-1; 13 nucleotides match TRBD2. With V trimmed by 5 bases and J by 4 bases, 11 bases remained unmatched. CDR1 is WSHSY and CDR2 is SAAADI in the germline V gene. CDR3 length: 18 residues. The CDR3 reads CASSQRTSGSGAYNEQFF. CDR3 bases: TGCGCCAGCAGTCAGCGGACTAGCGGGAGTGGGGCGTACAATGAGCAGTTCTTC.

The chain carries TRBV10-3 and TRBJ1-2; no clear D gene. This CDR3 has 14 residues. Trimming stripped 5 bases from V and 0 bases from J, with 10 bases between. CDR1 ENHRY and CDR2 SYGVKD come from the germline V gene. CDR3 bases: TGTGCCATCAGTAGGGCGGAAACTAACTATGGCTACACCTTC. Translation: CAISRAETNYGYTF.

V usage is TRBV5-1 and J usage is TRBJ2-2, with 9 bases aligning to TRBD2. The CDR3 consists of 16 residues. The V gene end was trimmed by 4 bases and the J gene end by 6 bases; junction bases not matched to a gene: 10. Germline CDR1 reads SGHRS; CDR2 reads YFSETQ. As DNA, the CDR3 is TGCGCCAGCAGCCCGGGGGCTAGCGGGGCACCCGGGGAGCTGTTTTTT. The encoded protein is CASSPGASGAPGELFF.

This clonotype was counted between two and nine times. The rearrangement links TRBV28 to TRBJ1-1; D perhaps matches TRBD1 (6 bases). The CDR3 contains 14 residues. Germline V lookup: CDR1 MDHEN, CDR2 SYDVKM. V was trimmed by 2 bases and J by 4 bases, leaving 11 bases between them. For the CDR3, the DNA is TGTGCCAGCAGTTTACCGGACAGCCGCACTGAAGCTTTCTTT. Residues: CASSLPDSRTEAFF.

This clonotype has ten or more counts. The V gene is TRBV20-1, the J gene TRBJ1-1, with D unresolved. The CDR3 length is 12 residues. Germline CDR1 and CDR2: DFQATT and SNEGSKA (reference sequence). V lost 2 bases and J 2 bases, leaving 6 bases between the germline ends. CDR3 loop: CSARYGNTEAFF. The CDR3 region has the DNA TGCAGTGCTAGATATGGAAACACTGAAGCTTTCTTT.

J is TRBJ2-7 and V is TRBV14; TRBD1 agrees at 7 bases. The junction had 7 bases not matched to a gene; V was cut back by 4 bases and J by 1 base. The CDR3 totals 15 residues. Per germline, CDR1 SGHDN and CDR2 FVKESK. The CDR3 DNA reads as TGTGCCAGCAGCCGACTGACAGGGAGATCCTACGAGCAGTACTTC. It yields the protein CASSRLTGRSYEQYF.

This clonotype was counted many times. J is TRBJ2-1 and V is TRBV16; D is unresolved. Germline CDR1 and CDR2: KGHSY and FQNENV. The ends were cut back, 1 base at V and 6 bases at J, with 10 bases in the middle. The CDR3 consists of 14 residues. CDR3 in DNA: TGTGCCAGCAGCCAATTAGGGAACGGCAATGAGCAGTTCTTC. Its protein product is CASSQLGNGNEQFF.

This clonotype has a count of ten or more. The V call is TRBV5-6, the J call TRBJ2-3, with D unresolved. The germline V gene encodes CDR1 SGHDT and CDR2 YYEEEE. The CDR3 runs to 13 residues. The germline V and J ends were trimmed by 2 bases and 5 bases, with 9 bases remaining between them. This chain's CDR3 is CASSFELGDTQYF. DNA of the CDR3: TGTGCCAGCAGCTTCGAACTTGGAGATACGCAGTATTTT.

The V gene is TRBV5-1, the J gene TRBJ2-5, with 8 nucleotides matching TRBD2. J lost 9 bases, V lost 5 bases, and 27 bases had no gene match. The length of the CDR3 is 19 residues. The germline V gene has CDR1 SGHRS and CDR2 YFSETQ. CDR3 nucleotide sequence: TGCGCCAGCAGACCAACCGGGACGGAACGGGGGGGCCCGCACTATGCCCAGTACTTC. It translates to CASRPTGTERGGPHYAQYF.

In its sample, this clonotype was seen many times. The chain combines TRBV29-1 with TRBJ2-3, with D unclear. The V gene lost 8 bases and the J gene lost 6 bases, with 15 bases spanning the gap. This CDR3 region has 12 residues. Germline V gene sequence: CDR1 SQVTM, CDR2 ANQGSEA. The CDR3 reads CSIVRISDTQYF. The CDR3 nucleotides are TGCAGCATAGTTCGGATTTCCGATACGCAGTATTTT.

This clonotype was observed many times. The rearrangement links TRBV4-1 to TRBJ2-5; D gene ambiguous. V was trimmed by 1 base and J by 4 bases, leaving 10 bases between them. Germline V gene sequence: CDR1 MGHRA, CDR2 YSYEKL. There are 14 residues in the CDR3. The CDR3 nucleotides are TGCGCCAGCAGCCAAGTTACGTTAGGAGAGACCCAGTACTTC. Amino acid sequence: CASSQVTLGETQYF.

This clonotype was detected only a few times. The rearrangement uses TRBV10-2 and TRBJ1-4; tentative D call: TRBD1 (5 bases). The CDR3 contains 16 residues. V lost 3 bases and J 8 bases, leaving 19 bases between the germline ends. Looked up from germline, CDR1 is WSHSY and CDR2 is SAAADI. This CDR3 is CASSDPGSGSDEKLFF. In nucleotides, the CDR3 is TGCGCCAGCAGTGACCCGGGGTCAGGGTCGGACGAAAAACTGTTTTTT.